The source of this T cell receptor beta chain is a study of T cells after yellow fever vaccination. At the level of the study: For low cell numbers, libraries were made with SMART-Seq v4 Ultra Low Input.

This clonotype was recorded at least ten times. CDR1 and CDR2 from the germline V gene are SGHTA and FQGTGA. CDR3 length: 14 residues. The ends were cut back, 5 bases at V and 7 bases at J, with 17 bases in the middle. Production of TCR cDNA was by 5'RACE template switching, which also added a universal primer site and UMIs. One entry per CDR3 protein, called by TCRdb with MiXCR from the 5' RACE reads. The sample yields 250,000 to 400,000 distinct CDR3 sequences, 3.5% to 5% seen once. V is TRBV7-3 and J is TRBJ2-5, with D maybe TRBD2 (8 bases). The specimen comprised PBMCs, sampled 15 days after the yellow fever booster vaccination. The TCR was taken from a man aged 18-30 years who received the YFV17D yellow fever vaccine. The CDR3 reads CASSPGRGRMTQYF. In DNA form, the CDR3 reads TGTGCCAGCAGCCCCGGGAGGGGGCGGATGACCCAGTACTTC.